A selection of T cell receptor beta chains follows, all from one sample in a study of T cell responses to AZD1222 COVID-19 vaccine. Sequenced by immunoSEQ multiplex PCR; TCRdb stores in-frame clones only, minus some. The repertoire has 95,000 to 150,000 clones, roughly 86% of them found once; the top ten carry almost 4.5%. The sequencing here drew on peripheral blood, taken on day 0 of AZD1222 vaccination. The receptor set was obtained from an adult in good health. Each CDR3 is given with its conserved first and last residue. The D gene is left open where the match is weak. The size of a clone is reported for some rows only, either as once, few or many, or as a class for expanded clones.

j_gene	v_gene	abundance	d_gene	CDR3nt	CDR3aa
TRBJ2-7	TRBV6-6	.	.	TGTGCCAGCAGTACGGCTCGGGGGAACTACGAGCAGTACTTC	CASSTARGNYEQYF
TRBJ2-7	TRBV27	.	.	TGTGCCAGCAGTTCTAGACAGGGAGGAAACGAGCAGTACTTC	CASSSRQGGNEQYF
TRBJ1-5	TRBV2	.	.	TGTGCCAGCATGGCGCGGGGGGCGGGCAATCAGCCCCAGCATTTT	CASMARGAGNQPQHF
TRBJ1-1	TRBV13	.	TRBD1	TGTGCCAGCAGCTTCACGACAGGGGAGAACACTGAAGCTTTCTTT	CASSFTTGENTEAFF
TRBJ2-3	TRBV30	.	TRBD2	TGTGCCTGGAGTTTGGGGACTACCACAGATACGCAGTATTTT	CAWSLGTTTDTQYF
TRBJ1-1	TRBV15	.	.	TGTGCCACCAAGGTAAACACTGAAGCTTTCTTT	CATKVNTEAFF
TRBJ1-2	TRBV12-3/TRBV12-4	.	TRBD1	TGTGCCAGCAGTCTAACAGGGGGCGGTGGCTACACCTTC	CASSLTGGGGYTF
TRBJ2-7	TRBV30	.	TRBD2	TGTGCCTGGACCGACCCGCGACTAGCGGGAGGGCAAGAGCAGTACTTC	CAWTDPRLAGGQEQYF
TRBJ1-2	TRBV6-6	.	TRBD1	TGTGCCAGCAGTCCCGGGACAGGAGGTCCCTATTACTATGGCTACACCTTC	CASSPGTGGPYYYGYTF
TRBJ2-7	TRBV5-4	.	.	TGTGCCAGCAGCTCCCGGGACGGAGCCTACGAGCAGTACTTC	CASSSRDGAYEQYF
TRBJ2-3	TRBV7-2	.	.	TGTGCCAGCAGCCCCCCGCCCCTCACAGATACGCAGTATTTT	CASSPPPLTDTQYF
TRBJ1-6	TRBV5-4	.	.	TGTGCCAGCAGCTTGGGGGGGAATTCACCCCTCCACTTT	CASSLGGNSPLHF
TRBJ1-1	TRBV7-9	.	.	TGTGCCAGCAGCACCCACAGGGACACTGAAGCTTTCTTT	CASSTHRDTEAFF
TRBJ1-4	TRBV6-2/TRBV6-3	.	.	TGTGCCAGCAGCGACCGGGACGGCGTACGGAAACTGTTTTTT	CASSDRDGVRKLFF
TRBJ1-2	TRBV28	few	.	TGTGCCAGCGAAAAGGCCCGGGGAGGCTACACCTTC	CASEKARGGYTF
TRBJ1-4	TRBV18	.	TRBD1	TGTGCCAGCTCACCTAACAGGGGGCGAGCGGCGGATGAAAAACTGTTTTTT	CASSPNRGRAADEKLFF
TRBJ2-2	TRBV27	.	TRBD1	TGTGCCAGCAGTCCTTACCAGGGACAGGGGCGGGCCGGGGAGCTGTTTTTT	CASSPYQGQGRAGELFF
TRBJ2-1	TRBV24-1	.	TRBD2	TGTGCCACCAGCGCCGGGACTAGCGGCCCCCGAGGGAACTACAATGAGCAGTTCTTC	CATSAGTSGPRGNYNEQFF
TRBJ1-4	TRBV5-1	.	.	TGCGCCAGCAGCCCGGGGCTTAATGAAAAACTGTTTTTT	CASSPGLNEKLFF
TRBJ2-5	TRBV12-3/TRBV12-4	.	.	TGTGCCAGCAGTTTAGGTCCCAGGAAGACCCAGTACTTC	CASSLGPRKTQYF
TRBJ1-1	TRBV14	few	.	TGTGCCAGCAGCCGACCGGGACAGAACACTGAAGCTTTCTTT	CASSRPGQNTEAFF
TRBJ2-1	TRBV18	.	TRBD1	TGTGCCAGCTCACGACGGGACAGGGACAATGAGCAGTTCTTC	CASSRRDRDNEQFF
TRBJ2-3	TRBV11-2	.	.	TGTGCCAGCAGCCAAGCAGATACGCAGTATTTT	CASSQADTQYF
TRBJ1-3	TRBV5-1	.	.	TGCGCCAGCAGCTTGGTAGGCAGTCTAGCTGGAAACACCATATATTTT	CASSLVGSLAGNTIYF
TRBJ2-3	TRBV3-1/TRBV3-2	.	.	TGTGCCAGCAGTAAAGCGGTGGAGGGAAATACGCAGTATTTT	CASSKAVEGNTQYF
TRBJ2-2	TRBV7-2	.	TRBD2	TGTGCCAGCAGTTCGACTAGCGGGGGGGATTACACCGGGGAGCTGTTTTTT	CASSSTSGGDYTGELFF
TRBJ2-1	TRBV6-6	.	.	TGTGCCAGCAGTTACCTTAGACTAGGAGGGGACAATGAGCAGTTCTTC	CASSYLRLGGDNEQFF